This record concerns one TCR beta chain sequence. Antigen: not known. This sample is part of a study of regulatory T cells. Findings and limits, study-wide: Skewed V and J usage and few unique V-J pairs marked patient repertoires, most in Tregs. In CD3G-deficient patients, conventional CD4+ T cells were enriched for hydrophobic CDR3 residues at positions 6 and 7.

Amplification used 52 TRBV primers and 13 TRBJ primers. Libraries were prepared by immunoSEQ multiplex PCR; TCRdb keeps only in-frame clonotypes and omits some of them. The sample has over 25,000 clones; just under 95% are singletons. This clonotype was sampled from a person aged 18 to 30 with CD3G deficiency. The sample taken for sequencing was conventional CD4+ T cells sorted from blood.

CDR3 region: CASRPGLKNTEAFF. CDR3 bases: TGTGCCAGCAGACCCGGACTCAAGAACACTGAAGCTTTCTTT. The chain employs TRBV28 and TRBJ1-1; D is undetermined. The CDR3 has 14 amino acids. Germline-derived CDR1 and CDR2 are MDHEN and SYDVKM. V was shortened by 6 bases and J by 1 base, with 12 bases between the two germline ends.